This T cell receptor beta chain comes out of a study of early T cells in non-severe SARS-CoV-2 infection. This clonotype is medium-sized by share. One entry per CDR3 protein, called by TCRdb with MiXCR from the 5' RACE reads. Here the sample spans approximately 29,000 distinct CDR3 sequences, under 7.5% being singletons. From germline, CDR1 is LGHNA and CDR2 YSLEER. The CDR3 runs 15 residues. Trimming left V 0 bases short and J 3 bases short, with 9 bases between. The V and J genes are TRBV4-3 and TRBJ2-1, with D unclear. The sequence came from an adult who was a healthcare worker with PCR-confirmed SARS-CoV-2 infection or an uninfected control (not recorded which). The sequencing sample was made of whole blood. CDR3 sequence reads: CASSQDTANYNEQFF. The CDR3 bases are TGCGCCAGCAGCCAAGATACAGCTAACTACAATGAGCAGTTCTTC.